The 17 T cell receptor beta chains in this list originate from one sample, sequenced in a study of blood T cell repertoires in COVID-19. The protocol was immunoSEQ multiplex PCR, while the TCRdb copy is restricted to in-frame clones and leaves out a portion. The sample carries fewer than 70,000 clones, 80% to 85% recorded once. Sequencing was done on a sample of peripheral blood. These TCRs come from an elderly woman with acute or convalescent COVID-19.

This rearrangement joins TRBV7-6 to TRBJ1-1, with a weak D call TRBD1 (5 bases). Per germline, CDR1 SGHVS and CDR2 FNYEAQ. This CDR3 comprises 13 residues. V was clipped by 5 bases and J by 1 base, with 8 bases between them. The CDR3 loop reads CASSMGRNTEAFF. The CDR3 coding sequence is TGTGCCAGCAGCATGGGGCGGAACACTGAAGCTTTCTTT.

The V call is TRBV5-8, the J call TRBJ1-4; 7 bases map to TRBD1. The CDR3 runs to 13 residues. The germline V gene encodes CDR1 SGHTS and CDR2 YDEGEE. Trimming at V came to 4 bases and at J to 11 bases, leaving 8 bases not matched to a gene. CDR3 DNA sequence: TGTGCCAGCAGCCCCACGGGGACAGAGAAACTGTTTTTT. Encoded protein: CASSPTGTEKLFF.

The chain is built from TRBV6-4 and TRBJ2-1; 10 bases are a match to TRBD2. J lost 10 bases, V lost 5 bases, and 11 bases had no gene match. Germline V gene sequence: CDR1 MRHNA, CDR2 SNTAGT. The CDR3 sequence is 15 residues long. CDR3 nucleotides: TGTGCCAGCAGTCGAACAGCGGGGGGGGGCCAGGAGCAGTTCTTC. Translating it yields CASSRTAGGGQEQFF.

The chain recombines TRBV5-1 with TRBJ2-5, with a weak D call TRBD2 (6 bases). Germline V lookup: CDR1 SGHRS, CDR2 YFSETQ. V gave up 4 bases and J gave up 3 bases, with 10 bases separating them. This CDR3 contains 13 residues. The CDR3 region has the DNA TGCGCCAGCAGCGTCGGGGGAAAAGAGACCCAGTACTTC. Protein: CASSVGGKETQYF.

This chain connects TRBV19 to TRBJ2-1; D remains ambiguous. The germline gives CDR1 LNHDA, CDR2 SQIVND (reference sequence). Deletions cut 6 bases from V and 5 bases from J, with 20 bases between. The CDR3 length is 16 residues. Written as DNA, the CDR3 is TGTGCCAGTAGGGTGATCGACATATCAGGCCACAATGAGCAGTTCTTC. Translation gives CASRVIDISGHNEQFF.

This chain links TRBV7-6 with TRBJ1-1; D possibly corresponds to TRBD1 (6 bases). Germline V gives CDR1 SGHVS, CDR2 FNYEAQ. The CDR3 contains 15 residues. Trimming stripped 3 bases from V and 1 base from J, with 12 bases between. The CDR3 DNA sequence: TGTGCCAGCAGCTTTTCAGGGGCTGCGAACACTGAAGCTTTCTTT. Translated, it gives CASSFSGAANTEAFF.

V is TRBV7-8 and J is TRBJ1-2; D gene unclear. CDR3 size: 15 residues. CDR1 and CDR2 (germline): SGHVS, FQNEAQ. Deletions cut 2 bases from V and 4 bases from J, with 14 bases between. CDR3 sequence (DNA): TGTGCCAGCAGCTTAATCTTGTCAGATATCTATGGCTACACCTTC. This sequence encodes CASSLILSDIYGYTF.

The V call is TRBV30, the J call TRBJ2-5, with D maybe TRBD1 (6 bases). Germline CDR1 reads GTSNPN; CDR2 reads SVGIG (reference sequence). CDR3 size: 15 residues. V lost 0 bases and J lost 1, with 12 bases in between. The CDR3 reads CAWSVLGTLQETQYF. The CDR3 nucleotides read TGTGCCTGGAGTGTATTGGGGACACTCCAAGAGACCCAGTACTTC.

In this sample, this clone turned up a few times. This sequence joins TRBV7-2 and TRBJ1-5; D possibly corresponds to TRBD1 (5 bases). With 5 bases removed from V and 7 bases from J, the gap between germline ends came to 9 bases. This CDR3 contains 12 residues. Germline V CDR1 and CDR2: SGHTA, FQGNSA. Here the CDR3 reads CASSGGGQPQHF. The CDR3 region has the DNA TGTGCCAGCAGCGGGGGGGGACAGCCCCAGCATTTT.

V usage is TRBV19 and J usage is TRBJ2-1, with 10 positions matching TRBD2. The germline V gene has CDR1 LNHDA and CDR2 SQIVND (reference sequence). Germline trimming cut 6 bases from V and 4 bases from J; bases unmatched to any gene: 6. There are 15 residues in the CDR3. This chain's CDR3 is CASSPLAGAYNEQFF. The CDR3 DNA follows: TGTGCCAGTAGCCCCCTAGCGGGGGCATACAATGAGCAGTTCTTC.

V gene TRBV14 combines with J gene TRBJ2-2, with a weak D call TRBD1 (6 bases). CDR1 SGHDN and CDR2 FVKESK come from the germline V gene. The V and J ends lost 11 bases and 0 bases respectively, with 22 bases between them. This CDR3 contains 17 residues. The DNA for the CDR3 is TGTGCCCGATTGGGCATACAGGGCCTCGCGAACACCGGGGAGCTGTTTTTT. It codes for CARLGIQGLANTGELFF.

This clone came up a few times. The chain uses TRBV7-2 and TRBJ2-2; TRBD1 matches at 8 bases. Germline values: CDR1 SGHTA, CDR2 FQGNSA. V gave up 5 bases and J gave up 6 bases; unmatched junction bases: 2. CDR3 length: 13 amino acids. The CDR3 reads CASSGTGPGELFF. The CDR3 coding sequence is TGTGCCAGCAGCGGGACAGGCCCCGGGGAGCTGTTTTTT.

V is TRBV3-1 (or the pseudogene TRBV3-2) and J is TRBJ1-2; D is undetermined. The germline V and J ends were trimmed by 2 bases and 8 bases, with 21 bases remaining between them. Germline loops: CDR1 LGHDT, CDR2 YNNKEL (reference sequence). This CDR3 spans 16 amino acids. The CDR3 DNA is TGTGCCAGCAGCCAATATCACAGCCGGTCGACTAGAGGCTACACCTTC. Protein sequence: CASSQYHSRSTRGYTF.

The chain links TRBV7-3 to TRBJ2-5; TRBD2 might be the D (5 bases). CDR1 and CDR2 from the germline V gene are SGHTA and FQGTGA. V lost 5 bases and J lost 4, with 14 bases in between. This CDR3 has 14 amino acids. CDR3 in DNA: TGTGCCAGCAGCCCGACTTCTCGGGGAGAGACCCAGTACTTC. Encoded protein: CASSPTSRGETQYF.

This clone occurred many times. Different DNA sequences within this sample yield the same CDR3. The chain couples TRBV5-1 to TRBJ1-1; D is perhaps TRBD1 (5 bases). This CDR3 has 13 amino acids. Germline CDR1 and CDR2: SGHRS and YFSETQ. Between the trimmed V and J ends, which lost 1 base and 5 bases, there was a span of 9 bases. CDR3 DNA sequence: TGCGCCAGCAGCTTGAGGGGAGGAACTGAAGCTTTCTTT. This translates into CASSLRGGTEAFF.

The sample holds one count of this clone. The CDR3 nucleotides read TGTGCCAGCAGCTTTCTCATGGGGGCGCAAGATGGCTACACCTTC. Residues: CASSFLMGAQDGYTF. This chain uses TRBV5-4 with TRBJ1-2, with D possibly TRBD1 on 6 matching bases. The CDR3 has 15 amino acids. Trimming shortened V by 2 bases and J by 6 bases, and 17 bases separated the two germline ends. Germline values: CDR1 SGHNT, CDR2 YYREEE (reference sequence).

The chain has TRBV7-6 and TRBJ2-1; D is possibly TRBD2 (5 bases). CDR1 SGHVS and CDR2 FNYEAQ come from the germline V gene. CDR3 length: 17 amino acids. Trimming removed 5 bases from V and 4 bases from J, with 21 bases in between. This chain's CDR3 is CASSPFRSEREYNEQFF. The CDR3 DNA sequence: TGTGCCAGCAGCCCGTTTAGGTCGGAACGGGAATACAATGAGCAGTTCTTC.